What follows describes a single TCR beta chain. This receptor's antigen is unknown. Per-base qualities were not stored, and no clone one base away is much larger. RNA was extracted with the RNeasy kit and roughly 0.5 to 1 ug was reverse transcribed using random hexamers. The immunoSEQ multiplex PCR assay, covering 54 Vbeta and 13 Jbeta segments, was used to amplify TCR beta CDR3 regions. PCR amplification bias was corrected by using a synthetic template baseline for primer optimization and computational correction. The authors processed their data as follows. Reads were annotated to V, D and J genes per IMGT and analyzed with immunoSEQ Analyzer, keeping only productive sequences. To calculate clonality, Shannon entropy was normalized by log2 of the number of productive unique sequences and then subtracted from one. For each patient and control, public and private clones were evaluated among the 100 most prevalent clones. A clone was defined as Susac-specific if it was absent from the healthy and MS cohorts, from roughly 980 published viral clones and from other ImmuneACCESS disease sequences. Starting from the raw public reads, TCRdb applied fastp trimming at Q25, assembled clones with MiXCR and retained in-frame beta chains. Rows with a matching CDR3 protein are joined into one entry that keeps the most common DNA and genes. The V and J calls come from TCRdb's annotation, not from the publication. This sample is represented by roughly 200,000 distinct CDR3 sequences; 90% to 97% of them were singletons. The top ten clonotypes cover roughly 0.095% of the sample.

The CDR3 runs 15 residues from the cysteine to the phenylalanine. Only the CDR3 DNA stays, 45 bases, in frame from base 1. From the germline V gene (reference sequence), CDR1 is LGHDT and CDR2 is YNNKEL. V trim: 0 bases; J trim: 3 bases; unmatched bases: 2. Peripheral blood CD8+ and CD4+ T cells from healthy donors, Susac syndrome patients and multiple sclerosis patients were profiled by high-throughput TCR beta sequencing. Multiple sclerosis controls were treatment-naive patients with stable or active relapsing-remitting disease fulfilling revised McDonald criteria. Bulk CD8+ and CD4+ T cells were purified by magnetic negative isolation, whereas CD8+ TEMRA cells were enriched by FACS. Blood was collected in EDTA tubes and processed within 24 hours, with PBMCs isolated through density gradient centrifugation. PBMCs destined for TCR sequencing were cryopreserved in liquid nitrogen and later thawed in a 37 °C water bath. Purity of sorted or isolated CD4+, CD8+ and CD8+ TEMRA cells was at least 90%.

This sample was taken from a study of CD8 T cells in Susac syndrome (dated by TCRdb to between 2018 and 2021). Describing the broader study: Whether CD8+ T cell activation and differentiation in Susac syndrome was antigen driven was tested using repertoire sequencing.

The paper as a whole reports these results and caveats: The TCR sequencing and HLA analysis was acknowledged to have included a relatively small number of individuals.

Recombination joined TRBV3-1 with TRBJ2-1; 7 central nucleotides agree with TRBD2. The source is a human donor with multiple sclerosis. Sequencing was carried out using CD4+ T cells from PBMCs. The DNA sequence is given as TGTGCCAGCAGCCAAGACCTAGCGGACTACAATGAGCAGTTCTTC. This codes for CASSQDLADYNEQFF.